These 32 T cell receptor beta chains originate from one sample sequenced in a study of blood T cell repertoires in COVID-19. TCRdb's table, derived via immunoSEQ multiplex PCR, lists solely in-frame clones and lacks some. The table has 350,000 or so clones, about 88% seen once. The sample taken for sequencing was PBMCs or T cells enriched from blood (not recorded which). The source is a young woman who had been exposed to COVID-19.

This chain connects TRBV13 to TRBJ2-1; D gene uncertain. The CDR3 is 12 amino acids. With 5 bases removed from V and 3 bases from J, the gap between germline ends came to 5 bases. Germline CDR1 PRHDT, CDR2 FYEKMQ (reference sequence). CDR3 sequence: CASSPLYNEQFF. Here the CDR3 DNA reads TGTGCCAGCAGCCCCCTCTACAATGAGCAGTTCTTC.

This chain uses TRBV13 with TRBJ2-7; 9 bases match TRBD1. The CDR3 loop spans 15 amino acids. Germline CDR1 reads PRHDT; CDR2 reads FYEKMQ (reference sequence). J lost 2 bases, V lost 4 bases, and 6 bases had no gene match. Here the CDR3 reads CASSSWTGVAYEQYF. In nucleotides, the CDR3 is TGTGCCAGCAGCTCGTGGACAGGGGTCGCCTACGAGCAGTACTTC.

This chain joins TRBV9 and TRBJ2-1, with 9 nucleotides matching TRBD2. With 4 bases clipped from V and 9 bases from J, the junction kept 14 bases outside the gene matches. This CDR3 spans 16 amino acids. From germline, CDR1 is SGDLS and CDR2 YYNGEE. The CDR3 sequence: CASSPRTSATWGEQFF. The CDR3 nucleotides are TGTGCCAGCAGCCCCCGGACTAGCGCCACATGGGGTGAGCAGTTCTTC.

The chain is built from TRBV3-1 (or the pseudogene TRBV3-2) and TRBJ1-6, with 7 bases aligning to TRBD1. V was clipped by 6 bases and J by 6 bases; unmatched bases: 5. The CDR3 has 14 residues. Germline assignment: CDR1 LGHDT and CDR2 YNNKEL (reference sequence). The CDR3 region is CASSFRGTNSPLHF. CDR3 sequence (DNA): TGTGCCAGCAGTTTCAGGGGGACTAATTCACCCCTCCACTTT.

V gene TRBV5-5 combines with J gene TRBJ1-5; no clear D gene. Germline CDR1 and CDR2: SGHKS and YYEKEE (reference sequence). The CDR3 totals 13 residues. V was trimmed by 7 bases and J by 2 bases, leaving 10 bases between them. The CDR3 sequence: CASDTDGNQPQHF. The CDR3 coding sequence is TGTGCCAGCGACACCGACGGCAATCAGCCCCAGCATTTT.

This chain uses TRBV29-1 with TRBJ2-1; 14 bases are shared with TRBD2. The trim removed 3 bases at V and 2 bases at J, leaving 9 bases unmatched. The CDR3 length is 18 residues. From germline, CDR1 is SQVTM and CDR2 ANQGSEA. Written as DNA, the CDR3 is TGCAGCGTTGAGCCCCGCGGACTAGCGGGAGGTGCCTACAATGAGCAGTTCTTC. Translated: CSVEPRGLAGGAYNEQFF.

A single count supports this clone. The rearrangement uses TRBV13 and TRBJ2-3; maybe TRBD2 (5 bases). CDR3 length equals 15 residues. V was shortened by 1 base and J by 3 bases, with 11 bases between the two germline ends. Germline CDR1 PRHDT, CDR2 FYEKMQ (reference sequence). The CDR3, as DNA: TGTGCCAGCAGCTTAGAAAGGGAGTTGACAGATACGCAGTATTTT. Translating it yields CASSLERELTDTQYF.

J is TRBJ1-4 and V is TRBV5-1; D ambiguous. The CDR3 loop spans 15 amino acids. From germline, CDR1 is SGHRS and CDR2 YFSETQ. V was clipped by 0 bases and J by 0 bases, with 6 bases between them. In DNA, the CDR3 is TGCGCCAGCAGCTTGGACGGTTCAACTAATGAAAAACTGTTTTTT. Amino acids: CASSLDGSTNEKLFF.

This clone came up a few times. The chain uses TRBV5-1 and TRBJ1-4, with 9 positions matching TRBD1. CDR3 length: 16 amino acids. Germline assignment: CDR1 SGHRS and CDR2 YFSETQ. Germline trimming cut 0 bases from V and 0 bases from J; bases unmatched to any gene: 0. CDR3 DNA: TGCGCCAGCAGCTTGGGACAGGGGGCAACTAATGAAAAACTGTTTTTT. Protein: CASSLGQGATNEKLFF.

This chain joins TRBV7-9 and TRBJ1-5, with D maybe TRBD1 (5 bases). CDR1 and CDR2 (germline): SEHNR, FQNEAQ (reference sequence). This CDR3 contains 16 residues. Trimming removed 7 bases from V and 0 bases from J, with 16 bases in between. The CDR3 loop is CASTTTKDSSNQPQHF. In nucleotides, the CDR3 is TGTGCCAGCACCACGACAAAAGACAGTAGCAATCAGCCCCAGCATTTT.

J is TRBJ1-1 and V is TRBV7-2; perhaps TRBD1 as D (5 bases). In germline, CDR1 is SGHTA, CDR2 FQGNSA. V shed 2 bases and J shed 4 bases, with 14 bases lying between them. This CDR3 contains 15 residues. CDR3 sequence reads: CASSLNWGGSTEAFF. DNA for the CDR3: TGTGCCAGCAGCTTAAATTGGGGGGGAAGCACTGAAGCTTTCTTT.

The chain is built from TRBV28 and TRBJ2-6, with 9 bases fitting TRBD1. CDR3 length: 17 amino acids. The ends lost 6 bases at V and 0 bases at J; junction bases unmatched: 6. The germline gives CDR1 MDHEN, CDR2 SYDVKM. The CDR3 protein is CASRGQGKPSGANVLTF. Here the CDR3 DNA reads TGTGCCAGCAGGGGACAGGGTAAACCCTCTGGGGCCAACGTCCTGACTTTC.

CDR3 in DNA: TGTGCCAGTAGGATACAGGGGGCCGAGACCCAGTACTTC. Protein: CASRIQGAETQYF. The rearrangement uses TRBV19 and TRBJ2-5; 9 bases line up with TRBD1. Germline-derived CDR1 and CDR2 are LNHDA and SQIVND (reference sequence). V lost 6 bases to trimming and J lost 5 bases; unmatched junction nucleotides: 4. The CDR3 runs to 13 residues.

This chain's CDR3 is CAWSSSLAFF. The DNA for the CDR3 is TGTGCCTGGAGCTCGTCCTTAGCTTTCTTT. V is TRBV30 and J is TRBJ1-1; no firm D call. V was shortened by 3 bases and J by 10 bases, with 9 bases between the two germline ends. The CDR3 length is 10 residues. CDR1 is GTSNPN and CDR2 is SVGIG in the germline V gene (reference sequence).

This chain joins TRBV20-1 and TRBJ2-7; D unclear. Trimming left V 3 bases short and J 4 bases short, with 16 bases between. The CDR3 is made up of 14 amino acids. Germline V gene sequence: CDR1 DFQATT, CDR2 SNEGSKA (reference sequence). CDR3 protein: CSASSAVAPYEQYF. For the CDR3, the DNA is TGCAGTGCTAGTTCCGCAGTGGCCCCATACGAGCAGTACTTC.

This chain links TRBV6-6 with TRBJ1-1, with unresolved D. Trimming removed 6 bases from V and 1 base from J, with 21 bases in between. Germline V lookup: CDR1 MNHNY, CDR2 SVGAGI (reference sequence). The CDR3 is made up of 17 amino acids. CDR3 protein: CASSRSGSAFWNTEAFF. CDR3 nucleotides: TGTGCCAGCAGCCGAAGCGGGTCCGCTTTTTGGAACACTGAAGCTTTCTTT.

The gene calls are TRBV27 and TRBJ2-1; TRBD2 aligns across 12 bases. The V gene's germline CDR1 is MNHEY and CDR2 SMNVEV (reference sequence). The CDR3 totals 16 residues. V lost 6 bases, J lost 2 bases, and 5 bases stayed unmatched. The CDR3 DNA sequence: TGTGCCAGCAGGCCGACTAGCGGGAGCACCTACAATGAGCAGTTCTTC. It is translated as CASRPTSGSTYNEQFF.

The CDR3 loop is CASSDRFRSTEAFF. CDR3 in DNA: TGTGCCAGTAGTGACAGGTTCCGGAGCACTGAAGCTTTCTTT. The V and J genes are TRBV19 and TRBJ1-1, with a weak D call TRBD1 (6 bases). CDR1 is LNHDA and CDR2 is SQIVND in the germline V gene (reference sequence). This CDR3 region has 14 residues. V was trimmed by 5 bases and J by 4 bases, leaving 14 bases between them.

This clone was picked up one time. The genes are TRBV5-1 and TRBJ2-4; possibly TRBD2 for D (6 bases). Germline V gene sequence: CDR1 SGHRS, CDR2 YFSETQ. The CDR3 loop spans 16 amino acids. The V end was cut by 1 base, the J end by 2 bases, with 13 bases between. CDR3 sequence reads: CASSLLGGSSKNIQYF. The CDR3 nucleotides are TGCGCCAGCAGCTTGCTCGGGGGTTCTTCCAAAAACATTCAGTACTTC.

For the CDR3, the DNA is TGTGCCAGCAGGTTACAGGGGGCCCATCAGCCCCAGCATTTT. It codes for CASRLQGAHQPQHF. The chain links TRBV27 to TRBJ1-5; 9 bases are shared with TRBD1. V was pared by 6 bases and J by 5 bases, with 5 bases of the junction left unmatched. Looked up from germline, CDR1 is MNHEY and CDR2 is SMNVEV (reference sequence). The CDR3 covers 14 residues.

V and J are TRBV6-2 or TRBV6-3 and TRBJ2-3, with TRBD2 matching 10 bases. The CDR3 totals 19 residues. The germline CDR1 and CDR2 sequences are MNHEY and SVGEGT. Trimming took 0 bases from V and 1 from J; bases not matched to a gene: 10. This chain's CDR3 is CASSYSSLAGVAGTDTQYF. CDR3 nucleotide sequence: TGTGCCAGCAGTTACTCGAGTCTAGCGGGGGTAGCTGGCACAGATACGCAGTATTTT.

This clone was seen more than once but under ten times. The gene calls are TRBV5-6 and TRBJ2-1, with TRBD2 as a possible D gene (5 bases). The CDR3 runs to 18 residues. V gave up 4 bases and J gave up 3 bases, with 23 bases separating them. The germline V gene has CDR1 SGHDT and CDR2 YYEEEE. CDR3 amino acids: CASSRLRLAPEGYNEQFF. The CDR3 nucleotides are TGTGCCAGCAGCCGCCTCCGCCTAGCTCCAGAGGGCTACAATGAGCAGTTCTTC. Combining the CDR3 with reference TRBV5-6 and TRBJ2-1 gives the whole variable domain DAGVTQSPTHLIKTRGQQVTLRCSPKSGHDTVSWYQQALGQGPQFIFQYYEEEERQRGNFPDRFSGHQFPNYSSELNVNALLLGDSALYLCASSRLRLAPEGYNEQFFGPGTRLTVL.

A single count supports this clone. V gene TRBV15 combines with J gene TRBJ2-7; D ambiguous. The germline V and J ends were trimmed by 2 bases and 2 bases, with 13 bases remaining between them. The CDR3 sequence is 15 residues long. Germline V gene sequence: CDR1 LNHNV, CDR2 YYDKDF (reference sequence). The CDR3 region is CATSRQLTTPYEQYF. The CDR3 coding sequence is TGTGCCACCAGCAGACAGTTAACCACCCCCTACGAGCAGTACTTC.

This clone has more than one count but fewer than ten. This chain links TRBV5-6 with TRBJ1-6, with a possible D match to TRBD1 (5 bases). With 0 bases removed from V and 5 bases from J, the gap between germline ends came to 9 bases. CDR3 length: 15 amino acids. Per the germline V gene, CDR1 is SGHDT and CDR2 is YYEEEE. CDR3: CASSLVDRHNSPLHF. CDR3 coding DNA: TGTGCCAGCAGCTTGGTCGACAGACATAATTCACCCCTCCACTTT.

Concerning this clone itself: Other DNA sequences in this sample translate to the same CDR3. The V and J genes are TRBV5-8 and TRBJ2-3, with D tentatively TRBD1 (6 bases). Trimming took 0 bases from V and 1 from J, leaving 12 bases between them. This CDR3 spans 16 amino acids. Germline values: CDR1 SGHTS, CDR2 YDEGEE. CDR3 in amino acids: CASSLARDTGTDTQYF. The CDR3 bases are TGTGCCAGCAGCTTGGCCCGGGACACCGGCACAGATACGCAGTATTTT.

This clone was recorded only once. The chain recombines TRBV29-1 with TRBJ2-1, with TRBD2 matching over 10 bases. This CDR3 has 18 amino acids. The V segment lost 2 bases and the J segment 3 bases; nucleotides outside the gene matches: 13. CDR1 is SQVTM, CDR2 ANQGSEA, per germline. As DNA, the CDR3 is TGCAGCGTTGAAACACGGCTAGCGGGAGTATCGGGCTACAATGAGCAGTTCTTC. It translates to CSVETRLAGVSGYNEQFF.

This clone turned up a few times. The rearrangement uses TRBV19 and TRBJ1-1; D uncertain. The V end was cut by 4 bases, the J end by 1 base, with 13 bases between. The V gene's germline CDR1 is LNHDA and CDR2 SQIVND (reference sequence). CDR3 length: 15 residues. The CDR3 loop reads CASSNPVLGNTEAFF. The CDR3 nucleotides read TGTGCCAGTAGTAACCCAGTCCTTGGGAACACTGAAGCTTTCTTT.

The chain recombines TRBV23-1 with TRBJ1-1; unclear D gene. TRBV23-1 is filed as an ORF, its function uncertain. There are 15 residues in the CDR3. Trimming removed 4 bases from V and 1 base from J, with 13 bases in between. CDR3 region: CASSRFNNWNTEAFF. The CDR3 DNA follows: TGCGCCAGCAGTCGTTTTAATAACTGGAACACTGAAGCTTTCTTT.

CDR3 in DNA: TGCGCCAGCAGTGCGCTAGCGGGAGGGACTGATGAGCAGTTCTTC. This translates into CASSALAGGTDEQFF. The chain carries TRBV10-1 and TRBJ2-1; TRBD2 matches at 12 bases. Germline V gene sequence: CDR1 WNHNN, CDR2 SYGVQD (reference sequence). The CDR3 sequence is 15 residues long. The V gene end was trimmed by 4 bases and the J gene end by 8 bases; junction bases not matched to a gene: 6.

CDR3: CASSWDQPGQGNEQFF. In DNA form, the CDR3 reads TGCGCCAGCAGCTGGGACCAACCGGGACAGGGGAATGAGCAGTTCTTC. J is TRBJ2-1 and V is TRBV5-1; 10 nucleotides line up with TRBD1. V gave up 3 bases and J gave up 7 bases; unmatched junction bases: 10. Per the germline V gene, CDR1 is SGHRS and CDR2 is YFSETQ. CDR3 size: 16 residues. Full variable domain (outside the CDR3, taken from reference TRBV5-1 and TRBJ2-1): KAGVTQTPRYLIKTRGQQVTLSCSPISGHRSVSWYQQTPGQGLQFLFEYFSETQRNKGNFPGRFSGRQFSNSRSEMNVSTLELGDSALYLCASSWDQPGQGNEQFFGPGTRLTVL.

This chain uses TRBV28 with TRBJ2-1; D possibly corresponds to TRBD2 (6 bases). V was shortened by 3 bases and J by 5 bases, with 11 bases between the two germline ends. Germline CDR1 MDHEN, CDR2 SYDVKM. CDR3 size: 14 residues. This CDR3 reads CASSFLAVNNEQFF. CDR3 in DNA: TGTGCCAGCAGTTTTTTAGCGGTGAACAATGAGCAGTTCTTC.

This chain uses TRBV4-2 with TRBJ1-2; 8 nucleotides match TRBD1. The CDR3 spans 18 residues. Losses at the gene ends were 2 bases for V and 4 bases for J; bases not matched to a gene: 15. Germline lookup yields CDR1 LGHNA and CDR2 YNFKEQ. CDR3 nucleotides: TGTGCCAGCAGCCAACGGGGACAGGACAGCTCCCTATCCTATGGCTACACCTTC. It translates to CASSQRGQDSSLSYGYTF.